This entry is about one TCR beta chain. This specimen belongs to a study of T cell responses to AZD1222 COVID-19 vaccine. Some clones are missing from TCRdb's copy, which holds only in-frame ones; the method was immunoSEQ multiplex PCR. The table lists approximately 100,000 clones, about 87% of them singletons. Germline assignment: CDR1 LNHDA and CDR2 SQIVND (reference sequence). There are 12 residues in the CDR3. Trimming pared 6 bases from V and 8 bases from J, leaving 13 bases between. The sample consisted of peripheral blood, taken 28 days after the second AZD1222 dose. This sequence was found in an adult who received the AZD1222 COVID-19 vaccine. The chain joins TRBV19 to TRBJ1-2, with D perhaps TRBD1 (5 bases). The CDR3 spells CASSEFQGGYTF. CDR3 coding DNA: TGTGCCAGTAGCGAATTTCAGGGCGGCTACACCTTC.